A selection of T cell receptor beta chains follows, all from one sample in a study of T-cell reconstitution after alpha-beta-depleted transplantation in children. A single record per CDR3 protein comes from TCRdb applying MiXCR to the PCR reads. The table records around 600,000 distinct CDR3 sequences, roughly 15% of them present only once. Material: PBMCs from the stem cell graft donor, obtained from the stem cell graft. Receptors originate from a human donor who donated a stem cell graft to a child with acute myeloid leukemia. Both conserved end residues are trimmed from each CDR3.

ASSSVGVIDTQY,TRBJ2-3,TRBV12-3/TRBV12-4
ASRALGTGSYEQY,TRBJ2-7,TRBV27
ASSQDLYRGGYEQY,TRBJ2-7,TRBV4-3
ASSFRIRGKETQY,TRBJ2-5,TRBV12-3/TRBV12-4
ASSRRGGPSYGYT,TRBJ1-2,TRBV12-3/TRBV12-4
ASGPGWDSPLH,TRBJ1-6,TRBV30
ARAHNEQF,TRBJ2-1,TRBV5-1
ASSDRNSGNTIY,TRBJ1-3,TRBV25-1
SVAVHTEAF,TRBJ1-1,TRBV29-1
SASHRRQGPNYGYT,TRBJ1-2,TRBV20-1
ASSDSTTPETQY,TRBJ2-5,TRBV6-1
ASSSAPGTNQPQH,TRBJ1-5,TRBV6-1
ASTLNPRSTDTQY,TRBJ2-3,TRBV12-3/TRBV12-4
ASSRTAGQETQY,TRBJ2-5,TRBV5-5
SVEEGGGVQDTQY,TRBJ2-3,TRBV29-1
ASSLGVGALGEKLF,TRBJ1-4,TRBV7-2
SVEPGLDYNEQF,TRBJ2-1,TRBV29-1
SVEASGGQY,TRBJ2-3,TRBV29-1
ASSLTSTSPQY,TRBJ2-3,TRBV7-3
ASSLGDPNEKLF,TRBJ1-4,TRBV5-1
ASSLDRGEQY,TRBJ2-7,TRBV12-3/TRBV12-4
ATSRSASGGPGGELF,TRBJ2-2,TRBV15
SALDGTSPDYEQY,TRBJ2-7,TRBV20-1
ASIPPLVADTQY,TRBJ2-3,TRBV7-9
ASSVAGTVDNSPLH,TRBJ1-6,TRBV7-2
ASSYWRATYEIFSYEQY,TRBJ2-7,TRBV6-5
SARDLPTGERGYT,TRBJ1-2,TRBV20-1
ASSFPAGQYEQY,TRBJ2-7,TRBV11-1
ASNPGAGTGELF,TRBJ2-2,TRBV6-2/TRBV6-3
ASSYRGRGTEAF,TRBJ1-1,TRBV12-3/TRBV12-4
ASSLKEYEQY,TRBJ2-7,TRBV7-9
ASSYLARGAEEQY,TRBJ2-7,TRBV6-5
ASSLTGGRANYGYT,TRBJ1-2,TRBV5-6
ASSSIQGNEQF,TRBJ2-1,TRBV5-1
SASPRQGVYEQY,TRBJ2-7,TRBV20-1